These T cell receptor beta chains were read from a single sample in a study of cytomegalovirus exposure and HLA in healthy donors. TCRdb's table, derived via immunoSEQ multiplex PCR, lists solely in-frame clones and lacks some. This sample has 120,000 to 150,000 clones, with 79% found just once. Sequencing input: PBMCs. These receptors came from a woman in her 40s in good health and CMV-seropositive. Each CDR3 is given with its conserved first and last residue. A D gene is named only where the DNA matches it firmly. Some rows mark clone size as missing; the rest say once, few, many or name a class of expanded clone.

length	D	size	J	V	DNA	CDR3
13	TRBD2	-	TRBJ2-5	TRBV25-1	TGTGCCAGCAGTGGCCCTAGCGGCGTGACCCAGTACTTC	CASSGPSGVTQYF
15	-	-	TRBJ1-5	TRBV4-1	TGCGCCAGCAGCCAAGGTCAGGGACTGGGTCAGCCCCAGCATTTT	CASSQGQGLGQPQHF
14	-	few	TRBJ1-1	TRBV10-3	TGTGCCATCAGTGAGTCGCTGCGGAACACTGAAGCTTTCTTT	CAISESLRNTEAFF
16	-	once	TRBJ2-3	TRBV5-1	TGCGCCAGCAGCTTGGGGGTGGCAGGGTCCACAGATACGCAGTATTTT	CASSLGVAGSTDTQYF
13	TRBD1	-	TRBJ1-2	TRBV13	TGTGCCAGCAGCTCGGGACAGGGGTGTGGCTACACCTTC	CASSSGQGCGYTF
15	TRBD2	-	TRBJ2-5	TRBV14	TGTGCCAGCAGCCCCGGGGGGGGCCACCAAGAGACCCAGTACTTC	CASSPGGGHQETQYF
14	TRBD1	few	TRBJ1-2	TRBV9	TGTGCCAGCAGCCCCGTTGACAGGGGCTATGGCTACACCTTC	CASSPVDRGYGYTF
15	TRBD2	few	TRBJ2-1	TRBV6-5	TGTGCCAGCAAGACTAGCGGGGGGGCCAACAATGAGCAGTTCTTC	CASKTSGGANNEQFF
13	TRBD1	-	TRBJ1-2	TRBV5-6	TGTGCCAGCAGCTTACAGGGGCGGAGGGGCTACACCTTC	CASSLQGRRGYTF
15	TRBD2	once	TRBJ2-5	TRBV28	TGTGCCACCCCTAGCGGGGGCGACTCGGGAGAGACCCAGTACTTC	CATPSGGDSGETQYF
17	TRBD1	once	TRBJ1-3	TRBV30	TGTGCCTGGAGTGATTCAAGGACAGGGGTTGTTGGAAACACCATATATTTT	CAWSDSRTGVVGNTIYF
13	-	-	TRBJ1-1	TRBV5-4	TGTGCCAGCAGCTTATACATGAACACTGAAGCTTTCTTT	CASSLYMNTEAFF
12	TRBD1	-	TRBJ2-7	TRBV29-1	TGCAGCGTTGTAACAGGGGAAAGCGAGCAGTACTTC	CSVVTGESEQYF
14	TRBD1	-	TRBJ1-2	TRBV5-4	TGTGCCAGCAGCTTGGATGCAGGGGGCGTTGGCTACACCTTC	CASSLDAGGVGYTF
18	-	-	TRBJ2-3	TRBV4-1	TGCGCCAGCAGCCAACTCTTTCTGGTCCCCGGGGGTAAGCGGACGCAGTATTTT	CASSQLFLVPGGKRTQYF
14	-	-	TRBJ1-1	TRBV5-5	TGTGCCAGCAGCTTGGTAACAGCTAATAGTGAAGCTTTCTTT	CASSLVTANSEAFF
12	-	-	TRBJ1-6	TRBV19	TGTGCCAGTAGAGAGATTAATTCACCCCTCCACTTT	CASREINSPLHF
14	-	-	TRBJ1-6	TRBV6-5	TGTGCCAGCAGTTACAACACGTATAATTCACCCCTCCACTTT	CASSYNTYNSPLHF
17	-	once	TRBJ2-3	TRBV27	TGTGCCAGCAGTCTAAACAAGCGGACAGGAGGGGCAGATACGCAGTATTTT	CASSLNKRTGGADTQYF
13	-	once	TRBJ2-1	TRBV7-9	TGTGCCAGCAGCCTTGAAACAAACAATGAGCAGTTCTTC	CASSLETNNEQFF
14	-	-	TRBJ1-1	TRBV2	TGTGCCAGCAGTGAATTGGGGGCCCGGGTTGTGGCTTTCTTT	CASSELGARVVAFF
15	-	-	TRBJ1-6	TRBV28	TGTGCCAGCAGTTTAGCGACAGCCAGTAATTCACCCCTCCACTTT	CASSLATASNSPLHF
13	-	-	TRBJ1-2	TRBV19	TGTGCCAGTAGTATGGGCAGATCCTATGGCTACACCTTC	CASSMGRSYGYTF
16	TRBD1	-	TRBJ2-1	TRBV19	TGTGCCAGTAGTGATACCGGGACAGGGGTTATCGATGAGCAGTTCTTC	CASSDTGTGVIDEQFF
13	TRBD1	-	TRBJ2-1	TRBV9	TGTGCCGGCAGCCGGACAGGCTACAATGAGCAGTTCTTC	CAGSRTGYNEQFF
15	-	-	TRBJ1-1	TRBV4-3	TGCGCCAGCAGCCAAGATCGGGGGGAGAACACTGAAGCTTTCTTT	CASSQDRGENTEAFF
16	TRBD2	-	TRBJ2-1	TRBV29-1	TGCAGCCTGCGAAGCGGGGGGGCGGGCTCCTACAATGAGCAGTTCTTC	CSLRSGGAGSYNEQFF
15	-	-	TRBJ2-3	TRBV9	TGTGCCAGCAGCGTAGGTCTAGCGACGACAGATACGCAGTATTTT	CASSVGLATTDTQYF